The clone carrying this T cell receptor (beta chain) was counted ten times or more. Within a library made for alpha chains, this beta chain is off target, and its count is uninformative. The data were taken from a study of spatial heterogeneity in lung cancer. Time point described: sample taken at primary tumor resection. From tumor, nontumor lung or frozen PBMC, whole RNA was taken unsorted for sequencing. There were 72 donors, all of them untreated patients with early-stage non-small cell lung cancer. A single record per CDR3 protein comes from TCRdb applying MiXCR to the 5' RACE reads. The sample records under 7,500 distinct CDR3 sequences, around 7% being singletons. This CDR3 is built from 18 residues. V shed 1 base and J shed 1 base, with 19 bases lying between them. Per the germline V gene, CDR1 is LGHDT and CDR2 is YNNKEL (reference sequence).

The sequencing here drew on PBMCs, taken at surgery. This TCR came from a male donor with early-stage non-small cell lung cancer. The chain has TRBV3-1 and TRBJ1-2; perhaps TRBD1 as D (5 bases). In DNA form, the CDR3 reads TGTGCCAGCAGCCAAGCAATTCAGCGACAGAGCGTTAACTATGGCTACACCTTC. It yields the protein CASSQAIQRQSVNYGYTF.